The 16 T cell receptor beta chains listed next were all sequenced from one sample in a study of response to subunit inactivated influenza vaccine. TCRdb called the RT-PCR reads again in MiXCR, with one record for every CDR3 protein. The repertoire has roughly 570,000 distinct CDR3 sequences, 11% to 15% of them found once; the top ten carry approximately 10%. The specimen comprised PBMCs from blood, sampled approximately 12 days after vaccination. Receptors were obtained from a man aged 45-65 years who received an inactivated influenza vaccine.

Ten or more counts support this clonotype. The CDR3 here is CASSKGSGTYEQYF. The DNA of the CDR3 is TGTGCCAGCAGCAAGGGGTCGGGGACCTACGAGCAGTACTTC. The chain carries TRBV12-3 or TRBV12-4 and TRBJ2-7; TRBD1 or TRBD2 may be the D gene (5 bases each). Trimming took 6 bases from V and 2 from J, leaving 14 bases between them. CDR3 length: 14 amino acids.

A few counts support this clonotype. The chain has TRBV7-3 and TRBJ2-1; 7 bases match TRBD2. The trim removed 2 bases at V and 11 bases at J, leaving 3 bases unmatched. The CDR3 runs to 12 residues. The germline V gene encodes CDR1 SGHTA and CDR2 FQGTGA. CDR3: CASSLGREKQFF. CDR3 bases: TGTGCCAGCAGCTTAGGGCGGGAGAAGCAGTTCTTC.

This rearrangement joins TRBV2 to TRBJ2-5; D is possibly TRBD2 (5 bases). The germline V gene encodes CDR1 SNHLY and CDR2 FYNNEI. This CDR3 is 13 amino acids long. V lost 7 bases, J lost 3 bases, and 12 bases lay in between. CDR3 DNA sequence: TGTGCCAGCAATCTTTGGGAGAAAGAGACCCAGTACTTC. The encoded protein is CASNLWEKETQYF.

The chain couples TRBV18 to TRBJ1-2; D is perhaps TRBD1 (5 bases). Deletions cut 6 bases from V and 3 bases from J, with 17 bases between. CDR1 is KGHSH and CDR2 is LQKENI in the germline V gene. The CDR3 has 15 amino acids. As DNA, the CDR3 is TGTGCCAGCTCCCCTCTCCAAGGGGCAGACTATGGCTACACCTTC. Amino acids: CASSPLQGADYGYTF.

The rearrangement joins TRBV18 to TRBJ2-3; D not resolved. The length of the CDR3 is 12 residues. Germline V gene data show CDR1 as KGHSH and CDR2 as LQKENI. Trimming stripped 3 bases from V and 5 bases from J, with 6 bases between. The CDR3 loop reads CASSPERDTQYF. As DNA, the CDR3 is TGTGCCAGCTCACCGGAGCGAGATACGCAGTATTTT.

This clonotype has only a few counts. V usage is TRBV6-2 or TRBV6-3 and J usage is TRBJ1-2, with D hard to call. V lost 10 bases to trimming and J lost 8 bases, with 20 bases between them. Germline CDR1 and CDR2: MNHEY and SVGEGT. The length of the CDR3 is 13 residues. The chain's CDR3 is CATFYRTAQGYTF. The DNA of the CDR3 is TGTGCCACCTTCTATCGGACGGCACAGGGCTACACCTTC.

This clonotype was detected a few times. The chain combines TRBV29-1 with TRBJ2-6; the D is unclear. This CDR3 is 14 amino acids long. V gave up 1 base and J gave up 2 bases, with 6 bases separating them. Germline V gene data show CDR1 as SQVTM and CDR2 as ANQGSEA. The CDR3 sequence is CSVEGGPGANVLTF. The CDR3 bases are TGCAGCGTTGAAGGAGGACCTGGGGCCAACGTCCTGACTTTC.

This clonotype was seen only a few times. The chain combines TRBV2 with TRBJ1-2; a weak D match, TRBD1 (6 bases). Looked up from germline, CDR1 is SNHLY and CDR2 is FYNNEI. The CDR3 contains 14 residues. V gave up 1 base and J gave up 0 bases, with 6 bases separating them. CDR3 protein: CASSEDRANYGYTF. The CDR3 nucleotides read TGTGCCAGCAGTGAAGACAGGGCTAACTATGGCTACACCTTC.

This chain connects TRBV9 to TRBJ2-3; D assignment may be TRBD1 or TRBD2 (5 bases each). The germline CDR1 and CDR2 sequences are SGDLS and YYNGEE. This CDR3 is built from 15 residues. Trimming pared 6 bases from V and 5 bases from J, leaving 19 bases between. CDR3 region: CASNEGAGKGDTQYF. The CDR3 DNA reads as TGTGCCAGCAACGAAGGGGCCGGGAAAGGAGATACGCAGTATTTT.

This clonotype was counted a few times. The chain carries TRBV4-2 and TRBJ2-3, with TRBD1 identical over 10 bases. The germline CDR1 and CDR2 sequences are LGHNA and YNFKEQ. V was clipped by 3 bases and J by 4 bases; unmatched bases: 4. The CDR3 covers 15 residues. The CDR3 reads CASSQPGTGADTQYF. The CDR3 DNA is TGTGCCAGCAGCCAGCCTGGGACAGGGGCAGATACGCAGTATTTT.

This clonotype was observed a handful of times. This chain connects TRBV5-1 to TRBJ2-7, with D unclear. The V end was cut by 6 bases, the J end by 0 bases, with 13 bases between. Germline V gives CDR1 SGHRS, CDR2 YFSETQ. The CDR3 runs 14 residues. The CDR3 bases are TGCGCCAGCATGCGCACCCCCAGCTCCTACGAGCAGTACTTC. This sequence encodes CASMRTPSSYEQYF. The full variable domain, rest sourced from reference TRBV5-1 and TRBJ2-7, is KAGVTQTPRYLIKTRGQQVTLSCSPISGHRSVSWYQQTPGQGLQFLFEYFSETQRNKGNFPGRFSGRQFSNSRSEMNVSTLELGDSALYLCASMRTPSSYEQYFGPGTRLTVT.

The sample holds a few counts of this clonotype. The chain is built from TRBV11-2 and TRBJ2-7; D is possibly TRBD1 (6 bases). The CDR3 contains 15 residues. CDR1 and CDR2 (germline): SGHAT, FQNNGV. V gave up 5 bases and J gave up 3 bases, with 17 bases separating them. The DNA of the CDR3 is TGTGCCAGCAGCGTCGTACAGGGATCCTACTACGAGCAGTACTTC. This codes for CASSVVQGSYYEQYF.

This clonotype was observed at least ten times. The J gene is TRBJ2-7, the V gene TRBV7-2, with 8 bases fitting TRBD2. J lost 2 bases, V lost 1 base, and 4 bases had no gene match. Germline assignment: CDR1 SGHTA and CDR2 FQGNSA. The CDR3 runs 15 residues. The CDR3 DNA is TGTGCCAGCAGCTTAGTTCGGGAGGGTCCCTACGAGCAGTACTTC. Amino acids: CASSLVREGPYEQYF.

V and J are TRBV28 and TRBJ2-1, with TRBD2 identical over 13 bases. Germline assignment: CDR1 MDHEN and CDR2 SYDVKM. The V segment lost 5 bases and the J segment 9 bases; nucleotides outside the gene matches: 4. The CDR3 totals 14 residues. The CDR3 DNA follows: TGTGCCAGCAGTCCCCGGACTAGCGGGAGTGAGCAGTTCTTC. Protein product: CASSPRTSGSEQFF.

CDR3 coding DNA: TGTGCCATCAGTGACCGGGCCCACAATGAGCAGTTCTTC. Translated: CAISDRAHNEQFF. The rearrangement links TRBV10-3 to TRBJ2-1, with no clear D. Germline V CDR1 and CDR2: ENHRY, SYGVKD. Trimming shortened V by 3 bases and J by 5 bases, and 8 bases separated the two germline ends. The CDR3 has 13 residues.

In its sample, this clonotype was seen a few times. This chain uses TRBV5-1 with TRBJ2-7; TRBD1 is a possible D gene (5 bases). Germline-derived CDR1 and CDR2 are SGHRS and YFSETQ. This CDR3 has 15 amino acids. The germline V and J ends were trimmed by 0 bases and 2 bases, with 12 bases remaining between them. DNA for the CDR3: TGCGCCAGCAGCTTGGACTTGCAGGGCCCCTACGAGCAGTACTTC. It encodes CASSLDLQGPYEQYF.